These T cell receptor beta chains were read from a single sample in a study of T cells in Graves' hyperthyroidism and ophthalmopathy. TCRdb called the multiplex PCR reads again in MiXCR, with one record for every CDR3 protein. Seen here are approximately 870,000 distinct CDR3 sequences, around 38% observed once, and the top ten hold roughly 8.3%. Input material: blood. All receptors derive from a man younger than 30 with Graves' hyperthyroidism. Each CDR3 is given with its conserved first and last residue. D genes are given only for firm matches. Expanded clones get a size class; other rows say once, few or many, or leave the size out.

V: TRBV20-1
D: .
size: few
J: TRBJ2-7
CDR3: CSASRWGSPSYEQYF
DNA: TGCAGTGCTAGTCGTTGGGGCAGCCCTTCCTACGAGCAGTACTTC

V: TRBV20-1
D: TRBD1
size: .
J: TRBJ1-2
CDR3: CSARPSGTGNYGYTF
DNA: TGCAGTGCTAGACCCAGTGGGACAGGGAACTATGGCTACACCTTC

V: TRBV11-2
D: .
size: .
J: TRBJ1-1
CDR3: CASSFEFRGTTEAFF
DNA: TGTGCCAGCAGCTTTGAATTTAGGGGGACCACTGAAGCTTTCTTT

V: TRBV29-1
D: TRBD1
size: many
J: TRBJ1-2
CDR3: CSVLRTGSGGYGYTF
DNA: TGCAGCGTTCTTCGGACAGGCTCAGGTGGCTATGGCTACACCTTC

V: TRBV11-2
D: TRBD1
size: .
J: TRBJ1-2
CDR3: CASSIGQGYRYGYTF
DNA: TGTGCCAGCAGCATTGGACAGGGGTACCGCTATGGCTACACCTTC

V: TRBV7-3
D: .
size: many
J: TRBJ1-2
CDR3: CASSLGSDYGYTF
DNA: TGTGCCAGCAGCTTGGGCAGCGACTATGGCTACACCTTC

V: TRBV12-3/TRBV12-4
D: TRBD1
size: .
J: TRBJ1-4
CDR3: CASSARDRGRSEKLFF
DNA: TGTGCCAGCAGTGCCCGGGACAGGGGGCGGAGTGAAAAACTGTTTTTT

V: TRBV15
D: .
size: .
J: TRBJ2-2
CDR3: CATSRDSGGELFF
DNA: TGTGCCACCAGCAGAGATAGTGGGGGTGAGCTGTTTTTT

V: TRBV19
D: .
size: .
J: TRBJ2-6
CDR3: CASGTGLSGANVLTF
DNA: TGTGCCAGTGGAACAGGTCTCTCTGGGGCCAACGTCCTGACTTTC

V: TRBV20-1
D: .
size: many
J: TRBJ1-5
CDR3: CSASPPQSNQPQHF
DNA: TGCAGTGCTAGCCCCCCCCAGAGCAATCAGCCCCAGCATTTT

V: TRBV20-1
D: TRBD1
size: .
J: TRBJ1-2
CDR3: CSARVPDRGNYGYTF
DNA: TGCAGTGCTAGGGTACCGGACAGGGGGAACTATGGCTACACCTTC

V: TRBV4-3
D: .
size: few
J: TRBJ1-1
CDR3: CASSLQGEGRAEAFF
DNA: TGCGCCAGCAGCCTACAAGGGGAAGGGCGGGCTGAAGCTTTCTTT

V: TRBV4-1
D: .
size: .
J: TRBJ1-1
CDR3: CASSQPDSSFEAFF
DNA: TGCGCCAGCAGCCAACCCGACTCGTCCTTTGAAGCTTTCTTT

V: TRBV9
D: .
size: .
J: TRBJ1-1
CDR3: CASSDKGEGEAFF
DNA: TGTGCCAGCAGTGATAAAGGGGAGGGTGAAGCTTTCTTT

V: TRBV20-1
D: .
size: .
J: TRBJ2-2
CDR3: CSPRTIPTGELFF
DNA: TGCAGCCCTAGGACTATTCCCACCGGGGAGCTGTTTTTT

V: TRBV4-1
D: TRBD2
size: .
J: TRBJ2-3
CDR3: CASSQDPGTSLGTDTQYF
DNA: TGTGCCAGCAGCCAAGATCCGGGGACTAGCCTGGGCACAGATACGCAGTATTTT

V: TRBV5-4
D: .
size: few
J: TRBJ1-1
CDR3: CASSFVSGSPGEAFF
DNA: TGTGCCAGCAGCTTTGTATCGGGATCTCCCGGTGAAGCTTTCTTT